This T cell receptor (beta chain) stems from a study of blood T cell repertoires in COVID-19. Authors' data handling: Amplifying reference gene primers gave estimates of nucleated cell counts. This table comes from immunoSEQ multiplex PCR, and its TCRdb copy is limited to in-frame clones, with some not included. V, J and clone size reflect that table, while D and trimming were determined from the DNA. Here the sample spans about 380,000 clones, 88% being singletons. Individuals aged 18 to 89 years were recruited from about two dozen US areas. Which cohort a participant joined came from the clinical history participants gave. V trimming: 0 bases; J trimming: 7 bases; junction bases outside the gene matches: 4. Germline loops: CDR1 SGHRS, CDR2 YFSETQ. The CDR3 runs 15 residues.

The specimen was PBMCs or T cells enriched from blood (not recorded which). V usage is TRBV5-1 and J usage is TRBJ2-1; TRBD2 agrees at 10 bases. This sequence originates from a woman aged 18 to 35 who had recovered from COVID-19. The chain's CDR3 is CASSLEPSGSNEQFF. For the CDR3, the DNA is TGCGCCAGCAGCTTGGAACCTAGCGGGAGTAATGAGCAGTTCTTC.